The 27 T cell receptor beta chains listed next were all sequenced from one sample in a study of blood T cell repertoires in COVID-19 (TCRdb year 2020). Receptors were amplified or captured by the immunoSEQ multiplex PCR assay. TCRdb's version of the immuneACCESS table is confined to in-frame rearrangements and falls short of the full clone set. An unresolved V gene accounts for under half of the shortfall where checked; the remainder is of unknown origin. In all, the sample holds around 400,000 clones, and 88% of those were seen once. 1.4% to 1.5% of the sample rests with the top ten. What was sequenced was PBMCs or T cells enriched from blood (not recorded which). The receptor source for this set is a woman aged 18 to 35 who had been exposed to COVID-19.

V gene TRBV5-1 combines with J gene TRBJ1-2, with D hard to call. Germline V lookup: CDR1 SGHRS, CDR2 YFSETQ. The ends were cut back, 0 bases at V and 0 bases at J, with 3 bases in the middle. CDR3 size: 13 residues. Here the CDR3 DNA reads TGCGCCAGCAGCTTGGCTACTAACTATGGCTACACCTTC. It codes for CASSLATNYGYTF. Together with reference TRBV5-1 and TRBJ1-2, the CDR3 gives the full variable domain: KAGVTQTPRYLIKTRGQQVTLSCSPISGHRSVSWYQQTPGQGLQFLFEYFSETQRNKGNFPGRFSGRQFSNSRSEMNVSTLELGDSALYLCASSLATNYGYTFGSGTRLTVV.

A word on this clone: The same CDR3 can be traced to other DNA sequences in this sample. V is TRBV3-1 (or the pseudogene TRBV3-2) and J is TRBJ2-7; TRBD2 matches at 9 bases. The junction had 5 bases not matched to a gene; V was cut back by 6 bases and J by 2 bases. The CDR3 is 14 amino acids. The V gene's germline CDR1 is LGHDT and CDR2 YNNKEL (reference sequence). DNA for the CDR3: TGTGCCAGCAGTCGTAGCGGGGGAGCCTACGAGCAGTACTTC. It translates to CASSRSGGAYEQYF.

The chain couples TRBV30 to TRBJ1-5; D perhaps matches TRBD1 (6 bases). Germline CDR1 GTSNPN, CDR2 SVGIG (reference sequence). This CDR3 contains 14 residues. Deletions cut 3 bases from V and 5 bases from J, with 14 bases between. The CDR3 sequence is CAWSENQGYQPQHF. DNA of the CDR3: TGTGCCTGGAGCGAAAATCAGGGGTATCAGCCCCAGCATTTT. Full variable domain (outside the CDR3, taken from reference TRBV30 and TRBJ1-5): SQTIHQWPATLVQPVGSPLSLECTVEGTSNPNLYWYRQAAGRGLQLLFYSVGIGQISSEVPQNLSASRPQDRQFILSSKKLLLSDSGFYLCAWSENQGYQPQHFGDGTRLSIL.

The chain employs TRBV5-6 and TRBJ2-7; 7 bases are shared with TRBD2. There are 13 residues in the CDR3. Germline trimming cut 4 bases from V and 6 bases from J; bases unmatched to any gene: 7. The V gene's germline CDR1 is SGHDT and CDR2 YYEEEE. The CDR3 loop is CASSPGTTLEQYF. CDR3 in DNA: TGTGCCAGCAGCCCCGGGACTACCCTCGAGCAGTACTTC.

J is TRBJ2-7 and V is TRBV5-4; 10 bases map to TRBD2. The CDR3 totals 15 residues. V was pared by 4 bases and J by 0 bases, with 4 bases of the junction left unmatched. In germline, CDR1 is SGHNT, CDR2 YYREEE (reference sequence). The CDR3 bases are TGTGCCAGCAGCCGGACTAGCGGCAGCTCCTACGAGCAGTACTTC. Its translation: CASSRTSGSSYEQYF.

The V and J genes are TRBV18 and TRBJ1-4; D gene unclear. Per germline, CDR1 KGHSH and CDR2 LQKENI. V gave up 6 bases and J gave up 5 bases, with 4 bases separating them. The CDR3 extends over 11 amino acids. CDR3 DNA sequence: TGTGCCAGCTCTCTAAATGAAAAACTGTTTTTT. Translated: CASSLNEKLFF.

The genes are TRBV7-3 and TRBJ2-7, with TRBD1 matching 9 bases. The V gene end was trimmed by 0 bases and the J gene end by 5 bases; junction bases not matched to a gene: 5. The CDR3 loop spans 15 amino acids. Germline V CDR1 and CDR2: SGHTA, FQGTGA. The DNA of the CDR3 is TGTGCCAGCAGCTTAACGGGACAGGGCCCTCACGAGCAGTACTTC. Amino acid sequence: CASSLTGQGPHEQYF.

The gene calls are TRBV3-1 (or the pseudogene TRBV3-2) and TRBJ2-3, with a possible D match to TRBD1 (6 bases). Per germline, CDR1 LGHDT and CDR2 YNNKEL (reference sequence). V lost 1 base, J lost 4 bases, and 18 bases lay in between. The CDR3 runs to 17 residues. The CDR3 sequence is CASSQGGWGRSADTQYF. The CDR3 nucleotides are TGTGCCAGCAGCCAAGGGGGATGGGGGCGGTCCGCAGATACGCAGTATTTT.

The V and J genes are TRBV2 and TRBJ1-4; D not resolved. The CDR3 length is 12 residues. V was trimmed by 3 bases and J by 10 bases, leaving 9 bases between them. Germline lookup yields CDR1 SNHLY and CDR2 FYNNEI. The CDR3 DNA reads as TGTGCCAGCAGTGAGGTTAGCGGAAAACTGTTTTTT. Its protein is CASSEVSGKLFF.

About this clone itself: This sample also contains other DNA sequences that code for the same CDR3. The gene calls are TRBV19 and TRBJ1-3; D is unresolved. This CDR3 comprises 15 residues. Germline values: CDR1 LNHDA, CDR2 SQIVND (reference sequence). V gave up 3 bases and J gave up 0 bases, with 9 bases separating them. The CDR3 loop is CASSISLGSGNTIYF. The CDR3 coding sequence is TGTGCCAGTAGTATTAGTCTCGGCTCTGGAAACACCATATATTTT. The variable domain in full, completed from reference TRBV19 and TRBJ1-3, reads DGGITQSPKYLFRKEGQNVTLSCEQNLNHDAMYWYRQDPGQGLRLIYYSQIVNDFQKGDIAEGYSVSREKKESFPLTVTSAQKNPTAFYLCASSISLGSGNTIYFGEGSWLTVV.

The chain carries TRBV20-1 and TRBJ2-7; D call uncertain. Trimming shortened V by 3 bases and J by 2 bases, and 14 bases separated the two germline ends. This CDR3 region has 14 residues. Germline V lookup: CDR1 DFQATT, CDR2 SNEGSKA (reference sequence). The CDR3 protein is CSASPVATAYEQYF. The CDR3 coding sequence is TGCAGTGCTAGTCCGGTCGCTACCGCCTACGAGCAGTACTTC.

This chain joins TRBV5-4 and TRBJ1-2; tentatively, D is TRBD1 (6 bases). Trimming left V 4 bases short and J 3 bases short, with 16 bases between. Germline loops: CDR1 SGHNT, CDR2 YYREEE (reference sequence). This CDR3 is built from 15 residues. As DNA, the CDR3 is TGTGCCAGCAGCAAATCAGGGGTATCGGACTATGGCTACACCTTC. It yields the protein CASSKSGVSDYGYTF.

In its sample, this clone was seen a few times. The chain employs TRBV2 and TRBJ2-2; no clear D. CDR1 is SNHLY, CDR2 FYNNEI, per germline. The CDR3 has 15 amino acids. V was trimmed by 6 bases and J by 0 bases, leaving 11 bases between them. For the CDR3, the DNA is TGTGCCAGCAGCCAAGAGCGCTCGAACACCGGGGAGCTGTTTTTT. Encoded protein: CASSQERSNTGELFF.

The CDR3 loop reads CAISDLGFGELFF. The CDR3 DNA follows: TGTGCCATCAGCGATCTCGGGTTCGGGGAGCTGTTTTTT. The V and J genes are TRBV10-3 and TRBJ2-2; the D is unclear. The CDR3 loop spans 13 amino acids. Trimming shortened V by 6 bases and J by 7 bases, and 12 bases separated the two germline ends. CDR1 and CDR2 from the germline V gene are ENHRY and SYGVKD.

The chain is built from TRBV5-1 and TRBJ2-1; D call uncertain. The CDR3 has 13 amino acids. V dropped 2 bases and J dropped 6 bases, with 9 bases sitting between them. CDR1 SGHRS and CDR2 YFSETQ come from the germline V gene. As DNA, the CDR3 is TGCGCCAGCAGCTTATCACTGTTCAATGAGCAGTTCTTC. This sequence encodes CASSLSLFNEQFF.

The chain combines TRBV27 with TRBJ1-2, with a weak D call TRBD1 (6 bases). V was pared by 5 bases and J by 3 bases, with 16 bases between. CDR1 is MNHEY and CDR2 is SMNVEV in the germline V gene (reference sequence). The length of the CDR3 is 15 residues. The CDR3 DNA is TGTGCCAGCAGTATCTCCCAGGGGCGCGACTATGGCTACACCTTC. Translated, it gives CASSISQGRDYGYTF.

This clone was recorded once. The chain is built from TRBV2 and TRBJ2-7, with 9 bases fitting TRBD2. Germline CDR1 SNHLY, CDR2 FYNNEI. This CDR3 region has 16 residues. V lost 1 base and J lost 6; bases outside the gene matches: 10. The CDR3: CASSEEVAGVLSEQYF. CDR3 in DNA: TGTGCCAGCAGTGAAGAGGTAGCGGGAGTTCTCAGCGAGCAGTACTTC. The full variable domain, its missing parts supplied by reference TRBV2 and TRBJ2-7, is EPEVTQTPSHQVTQMGQEVILRCVPISNHLYFYWYRQILGQKVEFLVSFYNNEISEKSEIFDDQFSVERPDGSNFTLKIRSTKLEDSAMYFCASSEEVAGVLSEQYFGPGTRLTVT.

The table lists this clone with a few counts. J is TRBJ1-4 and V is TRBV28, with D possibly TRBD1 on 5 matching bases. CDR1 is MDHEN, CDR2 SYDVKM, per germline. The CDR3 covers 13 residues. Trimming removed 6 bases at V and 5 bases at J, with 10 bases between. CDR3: CASSWGGNEKLFF. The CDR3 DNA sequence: TGTGCCAGCAGCTGGGGGGGAAATGAAAAACTGTTTTTT.

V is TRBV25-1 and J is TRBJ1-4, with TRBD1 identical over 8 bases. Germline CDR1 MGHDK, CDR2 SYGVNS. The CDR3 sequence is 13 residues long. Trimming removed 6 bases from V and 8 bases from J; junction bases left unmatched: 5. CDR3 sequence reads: CASRGQVYEKLFF. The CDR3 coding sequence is TGTGCCAGCAGGGGACAGGTCTACGAAAAACTGTTTTTT.

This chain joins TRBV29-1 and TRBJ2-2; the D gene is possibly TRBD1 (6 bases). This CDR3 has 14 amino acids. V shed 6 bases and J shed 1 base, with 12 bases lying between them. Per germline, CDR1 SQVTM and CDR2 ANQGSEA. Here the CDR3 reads CSVGHLGNTGELFF. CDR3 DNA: TGCAGCGTGGGACATTTGGGGAACACCGGGGAGCTGTTTTTT.

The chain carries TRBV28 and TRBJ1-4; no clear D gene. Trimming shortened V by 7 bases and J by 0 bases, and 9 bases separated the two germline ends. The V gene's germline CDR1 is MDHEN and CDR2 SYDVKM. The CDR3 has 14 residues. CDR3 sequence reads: CASKAGTTNEKLFF. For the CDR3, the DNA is TGTGCCAGCAAGGCAGGAACAACTAATGAAAAACTGTTTTTT.

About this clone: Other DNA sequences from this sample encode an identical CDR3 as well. CDR3 DNA sequence: TGTGCCAGCAGCTCCGGGGGCTCCTACAATGAGCAGTTCTTC. This encodes CASSSGGSYNEQFF. The rearrangement joins TRBV11-2 to TRBJ2-1; the D gene is possibly TRBD2 (6 bases). The CDR3 consists of 14 residues. V was clipped by 4 bases and J by 0 bases, with 7 bases between them. CDR1 and CDR2 from the germline V gene are SGHAT and FQNNGV. The variable domain in full, with the rest retrieved from reference TRBV11-2 and TRBJ2-1, is EAGVAQSPRYKIIEKRQSVAFWCNPISGHATLYWYQQILGQGPKLLIQFQNNGVVDDSQLPKDRFSAERLKGVDSTLKIQPAKLEDSAVYLCASSSGGSYNEQFFGPGTRLTVL.

Here the CDR3 DNA reads TGTGCCAGCAGTTACCCTCGTAGCGGGAGGGTCGGGTACGGGGAGCTGTTTTTT. It translates to CASSYPRSGRVGYGELFF. The rearrangement uses TRBV6-2 or TRBV6-3 and TRBJ2-2, with TRBD2 matching over 11 bases. CDR1 is MNHEY and CDR2 is SVGEGT in the germline V gene. The CDR3 consists of 18 residues. V shed 2 bases, J shed 7 bases, and the junction held 12 bases outside the gene matches.

CDR3 coding DNA: TGCAGCGTCGACACGGTGTCAGGAGCTTTCTTT. Its translation: CSVDTVSGAFF. The chain employs TRBV29-1 and TRBJ1-1; D is unresolved. This CDR3 has 11 amino acids. Per the germline V gene, CDR1 is SQVTM and CDR2 is ANQGSEA. V gave up 6 bases and J gave up 10 bases, with 15 bases separating them.

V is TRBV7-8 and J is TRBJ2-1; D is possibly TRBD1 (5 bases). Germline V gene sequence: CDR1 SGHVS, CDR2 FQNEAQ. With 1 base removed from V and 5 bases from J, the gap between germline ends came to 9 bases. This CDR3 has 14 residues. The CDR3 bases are TGTGCCAGCAGCTTAGTGACAGAAAACAATGAGCAGTTCTTC. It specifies CASSLVTENNEQFF.

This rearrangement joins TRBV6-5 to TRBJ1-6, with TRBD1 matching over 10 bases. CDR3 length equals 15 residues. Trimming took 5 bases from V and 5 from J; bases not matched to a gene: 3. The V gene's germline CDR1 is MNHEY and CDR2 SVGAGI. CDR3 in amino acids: CASSLGTGDNSPLHF. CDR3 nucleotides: TGTGCCAGCAGTCTCGGGACAGGGGATAATTCACCCCTCCACTTT.

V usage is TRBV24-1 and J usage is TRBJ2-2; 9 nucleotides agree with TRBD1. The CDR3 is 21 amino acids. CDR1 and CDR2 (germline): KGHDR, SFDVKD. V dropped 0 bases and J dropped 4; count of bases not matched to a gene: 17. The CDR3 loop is CATSDLVGTGWNAPGTGELFF. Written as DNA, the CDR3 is TGTGCCACCAGTGATTTGGTGGGGACAGGGTGGAACGCCCCGGGCACCGGGGAGCTGTTTTTT.